The 18 T cell receptor beta chains reported below all come from one sample, sequenced in a study of neurological immune-mediated disorders (dated by TCRdb to about 2019). Library creation used 5' RACE. Sequenced on an Illumina HiSeq 2500. TCRdb trimmed public reads at Q25 via fastp, called clones via MiXCR and kept in-frame beta chains. Rows are unified per CDR3 protein, each entry keeping the most common DNA and genes. This sample is represented by some 48,000 distinct CDR3 sequences; about 9.4% of them were singletons. Over 20% of the sample comes from the top ten. The sequenced material came from PBMCs. The receptor source for this set is a woman aged 40 to 55 with HTLV-1-associated myelopathy (HAM/TSP).

V gene TRBV2 combines with J gene TRBJ2-3; a possible D gene is TRBD2 (5 bases). Trimming pared 8 bases from V and 5 bases from J, leaving 17 bases between. The CDR3 covers 14 residues. Germline loops: CDR1 SNHLY, CDR2 FYNNEI. The CDR3 loop reads CASGSCEEGDTQYF. CDR3 in DNA: TGTGCCAGCGGCTCTTGCGAAGAGGGAGATACGCAGTATTTT.

This clonotype was recorded many times. The gene calls are TRBV7-2 and TRBJ2-7; 8 bases map to TRBD2. CDR1 is SGHTA, CDR2 FQGNSA, per germline. This CDR3 region has 14 residues. After removal of 4 bases from V and 0 bases from J, the junction contained 2 bases not matched to a gene. The CDR3 protein is CASSYGRDSYEQYF. CDR3 in DNA: TGTGCCAGCAGCTACGGGAGGGACTCCTACGAGCAGTACTTC.

This clonotype was seen at least ten times. This chain uses TRBV5-1 with TRBJ2-3; D is undetermined. The germline CDR1 and CDR2 sequences are SGHRS and YFSETQ. There are 14 residues in the CDR3. Trimming took 5 bases from V and 4 from J, leaving 14 bases between them. The DNA of the CDR3 is TGCGCCAGCAGATTTTCGCTTGTCGCAGATACGCAGTATTTT. Translation gives CASRFSLVADTQYF.

This clonotype was seen ten or more times. The genes are TRBV12-3 or TRBV12-4 and TRBJ2-1, with TRBD1 matching over 8 bases. The CDR3 has 13 residues. V was pared by 1 base and J by 7 bases, with 0 bases of the junction left unmatched. The CDR3 spells CASSLGTGNEQFF. The CDR3 DNA is TGTGCCAGCAGTTTAGGGACAGGGAATGAGCAGTTCTTC.

In nucleotides, the CDR3 is TGCAGTGCCGAGGACGAGGATCACTATGGCTACACCTTC. This gives the protein CSAEDEDHYGYTF. This sequence joins TRBV20-1 and TRBJ1-2, with D unresolved. Per germline, CDR1 DFQATT and CDR2 SNEGSKA (reference sequence). V was cut by 6 bases and J by 3 bases, with 14 bases left in between. CDR3 length equals 13 residues.

This clonotype was detected ten times or more. The rearrangement links TRBV5-1 to TRBJ2-3; a possible D gene is TRBD1 (5 bases). The V gene's germline CDR1 is SGHRS and CDR2 YFSETQ. The CDR3 consists of 14 residues. V dropped 4 bases and J dropped 3 bases, with 12 bases sitting between them. The DNA of the CDR3 is TGCGCCAGCAGCCCCCTGGGGCAGACAGATACGCAGTATTTT. It yields the protein CASSPLGQTDTQYF.

The V gene is TRBV5-1, the J gene TRBJ2-2; D possibly corresponds to TRBD1 (5 bases). Germline assignment: CDR1 SGHRS and CDR2 YFSETQ. This CDR3 has 14 amino acids. Trimming pared 0 bases from V and 5 bases from J, leaving 8 bases between. CDR3: CASSLDKGTGELFF. For the CDR3, the DNA is TGCGCCAGCAGCTTGGACAAGGGGACCGGGGAGCTGTTTTTT.

At least ten counts were recorded for this clonotype. J is TRBJ2-5 and V is TRBV5-6; 11 nucleotides align to TRBD2. CDR1 and CDR2 (germline): SGHDT, YYEEEE. This CDR3 contains 14 residues. The V segment lost 4 bases and the J segment 1 base; nucleotides outside the gene matches: 0. In DNA form, the CDR3 reads TGTGCCAGCAGCCTAGCGGGGGGCCAAGAGACCCAGTACTTC. Protein: CASSLAGGQETQYF.

This clonotype was seen ten or more times. The chain links TRBV6-1 to TRBJ1-1; D is undetermined. The CDR3 length is 13 residues. Trimming took off 6 bases at V and 1 base at J, with 9 bases between the two ends. Germline lookup yields CDR1 MNHNS and CDR2 SASEGT. CDR3 nucleotide sequence: TGTGCCAGCAGCGGCCGGGGGAACACTGAAGCTTTCTTT. This encodes CASSGRGNTEAFF.

This clonotype has a count of ten or more. The chain joins TRBV5-1 to TRBJ2-2; 11 bases fit TRBD2. Germline CDR1 reads SGHRS; CDR2 reads YFSETQ. This CDR3 has 15 amino acids. V lost 4 bases to trimming and J lost 1 base; unmatched junction nucleotides: 0. Here the CDR3 DNA reads TGCGCCAGCAGCACTAGCGGGGGGAACACCGGGGAGCTGTTTTTT. This translates into CASSTSGGNTGELFF.

This clonotype has a count of ten or more. Here the CDR3 DNA reads TGCAGCGTTGAAGGGGGGGCAGGGACGGCCTACGAGCAGTACTTC. Protein: CSVEGGAGTAYEQYF. The chain uses TRBV29-1 and TRBJ2-7; D could derive from TRBD1 or TRBD2 (6 bases each). The CDR3 runs to 15 residues. Per the germline V gene, CDR1 is SQVTM and CDR2 is ANQGSEA. Trimming stripped 1 base from V and 2 bases from J, with 15 bases between.

Remarks on this clonotype: An end of the junction does not agree with germline; a read error may underlie this. This rearrangement joins TRBV4-3 to TRBJ2-1; the match to TRBD1 covers 11 bases. The length of the CDR3 is 17 residues. The germline CDR1 and CDR2 sequences are LGHNA and YSLEER. In nucleotides, the CDR3 is TGCGCCAGCAGCCAACTCCGAATGGGACAGGGGGTCGATGAGAAGTTCTTC. Residues: CASSQLRMGQGVDEKFF.

This clonotype was seen once. In DNA form, the CDR3 reads TGCGCCAGCAGCCTCAACACGGGCCCTAGCACAGATACGCAGTATTTT. Its protein product is CASSLNTGPSTDTQYF. The gene calls are TRBV4-1 and TRBJ2-3; D uncertain. The V gene's germline CDR1 is MGHRA and CDR2 YSYEKL. Trimming cost V 4 bases and J 0 bases, with 14 bases left between them. This CDR3 spans 16 amino acids.

The gene calls are TRBV7-6 and TRBJ2-1; 11 bases align to TRBD2. The CDR3 loop spans 21 amino acids. Trimming removed 5 bases from V and 0 bases from J; junction bases left unmatched: 18. The germline V gene encodes CDR1 SGHVS and CDR2 FNYEAQ. CDR3 nucleotide sequence: TGTGCCAGCAGCCTAATCCCAAAGTCTAGCGGGGGGCATATCTCCTACAATGAGCAGTTCTTC. This translates into CASSLIPKSSGGHISYNEQFF.

The sample holds many counts of this clonotype. This chain uses TRBV2 with TRBJ2-3, with D unresolved. V was clipped by 6 bases and J by 0 bases, with 7 bases between them. This CDR3 comprises 13 residues. The germline V gene encodes CDR1 SNHLY and CDR2 FYNNEI. The CDR3, as DNA: TGTGCCAGCAGGGCTCCTAGCACAGATACGCAGTATTTT. It translates to CASRAPSTDTQYF.

This clonotype showed up just a few times. The chain has TRBV5-8 and TRBJ2-4; D tentatively fits TRBD1 or TRBD2 (5 bases each). Trimming shortened V by 4 bases and J by 9 bases, and 17 bases separated the two germline ends. The germline V gene encodes CDR1 SGHTS and CDR2 YDEGEE. CDR3 length equals 14 residues. CDR3 protein: CASSLSGTQVIQYF. The CDR3 nucleotides are TGTGCCAGCAGCCTCTCCGGGACCCAGGTCATTCAGTACTTC.

This clonotype was seen at least ten times. The genes are TRBV12-3 or TRBV12-4 and TRBJ1-5; no reliable D call. The CDR3 length is 14 residues. Deletions cut 2 bases from V and 5 bases from J, with 10 bases between. In DNA form, the CDR3 reads TGTGCCAGCAGTTTAAGATTTAGGGATCAGCCCCAGCATTTT. Encoded protein: CASSLRFRDQPQHF.

On this clonotype: One junction end disagrees with the germline gene, perhaps due to a read error. The gene calls are TRBV20-1 and TRBJ2-3; D might be TRBD1 or TRBD2, each matching 5 bases. The CDR3 spans 13 residues. CDR1 is DFQATT, CDR2 SNEGSKA, per germline (reference sequence). CDR3 in DNA: TGCAGTGCTCGGGTGGGGACCACATATACGCAGTATTTT. This gives the protein CSARVGTTYTQYF.